This T cell receptor (beta chain) derives from a study of cytomegalovirus exposure and HLA in healthy donors. Study context: Earlier findings included some 120 million unique TCR beta sequences obtained from about 170 million T cells.

The PCR ran on 60 Vbeta and 13 Jbeta primers. The repertoire was sequenced with immunoSEQ multiplex PCR; TCRdb's copy has only in-frame clones and lacks some. The repertoire holds roughly 120,000 clones, with 80% as singletons. Germline loops: CDR1 WSHSY, CDR2 SAAADI. The CDR3 is made up of 14 amino acids. Study-level results: Previously analyzed data showed that most TCR beta V segments were productive at a frequency of about 87% or about 30%. Association of a missense DCLRE1C variant with TCR beta V- and J-gene trimming was reported in a later analysis.

This clone was seen more than once but under ten times. Its antigen is currently unknown. Compared with germline, one end of the junction differs, possibly owing to a read error. This sequence joins TRBV10-2 and TRBJ1-5; D ambiguous. The TCR originated in a man aged 30 to 39 in good health and CMV-seronegative. Specimen: PBMCs. CDR3 bases: TGCGCCAGCAGTGTAGAGGGTAGCAATCAGCCCCAGAATTTT. Protein product: CASSVEGSNQPQNF.